This is a list of T cell receptor beta chains from one sample in a study of blood T cell repertoires in COVID-19. Sequencing used immunoSEQ multiplex PCR; TCRdb keeps in-frame clones, though not all of them. Seen here are a few hundred thousand clones, roughly 87% observed once, and the top ten hold about 2%. The material sequenced was peripheral blood. The receptors originated from a young man with active or convalescent COVID-19. Both conserved end residues are part of each CDR3. The D gene is left open where the match is weak. For some rows the clone size is stated as once, few or many, or as a class when expanded; others skip it.

J gene: TRBJ2-3; V gene: TRBV6-6; D gene: TRBD2; clone size: once; CDR3 protein: CASSAGGSTDTQYF; CDR3 DNA: TGTGCCAGCAGTGCGGGGGGAAGCACAGATACGCAGTATTTT
J gene: TRBJ2-3; V gene: TRBV28; D gene: TRBD2; clone size: once; CDR3 protein: CASSFRLAGGRSTDTQYF; CDR3 DNA: TGTGCCAGCAGTTTCCGGCTAGCGGGGGGCCGTAGCACAGATACGCAGTATTTT
J gene: TRBJ1-6; V gene: TRBV7-2; D gene: TRBD1; clone size: .; CDR3 protein: CASSIGQGNSPLHF; CDR3 DNA: TGTGCCAGCAGCATAGGACAGGGGAATTCACCCCTCCACTTT
J gene: TRBJ2-7; V gene: TRBV18; D gene: TRBD2; clone size: .; CDR3 protein: CASSRESGYRHEQYF; CDR3 DNA: TGTGCCAGCTCGCGGGAGAGCGGATACCGCCACGAGCAGTACTTC
J gene: TRBJ2-1; V gene: TRBV5-6; D gene: .; clone size: .; CDR3 protein: CASSRAGSSYNEQFF; CDR3 DNA: TGTGCCAGCAGCCGGGCGGGTAGCTCCTACAATGAGCAGTTCTTC
J gene: TRBJ2-5; V gene: TRBV7-9; D gene: TRBD1; clone size: .; CDR3 protein: CASSLGFGTEETQYF; CDR3 DNA: TGTGCCAGCAGCTTAGGATTCGGGACAGAAGAGACCCAGTACTTC
J gene: TRBJ2-7; V gene: TRBV18; D gene: .; clone size: once; CDR3 protein: CASSPPARGSSYEQYF; CDR3 DNA: TGTGCCAGCTCACCCCCAGCCCGGGGGAGCTCCTACGAGCAGTACTTC
J gene: TRBJ2-1; V gene: TRBV6-2/TRBV6-3; D gene: .; clone size: .; CDR3 protein: CASSTAGALYNEQFF; CDR3 DNA: TGTGCCAGCAGTACCGCGGGGGCCTTGTACAATGAGCAGTTCTTC
J gene: TRBJ2-7; V gene: TRBV9; D gene: TRBD1; clone size: .; CDR3 protein: CASSPTGVSYEQYF; CDR3 DNA: TGTGCCAGCAGCCCAACAGGGGTAAGCTACGAGCAGTACTTC
J gene: TRBJ1-2; V gene: TRBV7-2; D gene: TRBD1; clone size: .; CDR3 protein: CASSSPKQGAINYGYTF; CDR3 DNA: TGTGCCAGCAGCTCACCGAAACAGGGGGCAATCAACTATGGCTACACCTTC
J gene: TRBJ2-7; V gene: TRBV6-6; D gene: TRBD1; clone size: .; CDR3 protein: CASRHGTGEPKQYF; CDR3 DNA: TGTGCCAGCAGACACGGGACAGGGGAACCCAAGCAGTACTTC
J gene: TRBJ2-1; V gene: TRBV6-2/TRBV6-3; D gene: TRBD1; clone size: many; CDR3 protein: CASSWDSSYNEQFF; CDR3 DNA: TGTGCCAGCAGTTGGGACAGCTCCTACAATGAGCAGTTCTTC
J gene: TRBJ2-3; V gene: TRBV4-2; D gene: TRBD2; clone size: .; CDR3 protein: CASSQDPATSGRRGPDTQYF; CDR3 DNA: TGTGCCAGCAGCCAAGATCCGGCGACTAGCGGGAGAAGGGGGCCAGATACGCAGTATTTT
J gene: TRBJ1-6; V gene: TRBV10-1; D gene: TRBD1; clone size: .; CDR3 protein: CASSSGGLDSPLHF; CDR3 DNA: TGCGCCAGCAGTTCAGGGGGCTTGGATTCACCCCTCCACTTT
J gene: TRBJ1-1; V gene: TRBV27; D gene: TRBD1; clone size: once; CDR3 protein: CASSFRGRNTEAFF; CDR3 DNA: TGTGCCAGCAGTTTTAGGGGGCGGAACACTGAAGCTTTCTTT
J gene: TRBJ2-5; V gene: TRBV6-2/TRBV6-3; D gene: TRBD2; clone size: .; CDR3 protein: CASSYRAGTSDPHPYF; CDR3 DNA: TGTGCCAGCAGTTACCGGGCCGGGACTAGCGACCCGCATCCGTACTTC
J gene: TRBJ2-3; V gene: TRBV5-1; D gene: .; clone size: .; CDR3 protein: CASSRGTDTQYF; CDR3 DNA: TGCGCCAGCAGTCGGGGGACAGATACGCAGTATTTT
J gene: TRBJ2-5; V gene: TRBV24-1; D gene: TRBD1; clone size: few; CDR3 protein: CATSDARGPGETQYF; CDR3 DNA: TGTGCCACCAGTGACGCCAGGGGGCCGGGGGAGACCCAGTACTTC
J gene: TRBJ1-1; V gene: TRBV9; D gene: .; clone size: .; CDR3 protein: CASSAVTEAFF; CDR3 DNA: TGTGCCAGCAGCGCCGTCACTGAAGCTTTCTTT
J gene: TRBJ1-4; V gene: TRBV29-1; D gene: .; clone size: .; CDR3 protein: CSVGLGSGNNEKLFF; CDR3 DNA: TGCAGCGTTGGATTGGGTAGCGGGAATAATGAAAAACTGTTTTTT
J gene: TRBJ2-2; V gene: TRBV5-6; D gene: .; clone size: .; CDR3 protein: CASSFSGELFF; CDR3 DNA: TGTGCCAGCAGCTTCAGCGGGGAGCTGTTTTTT
J gene: TRBJ2-7; V gene: TRBV19; D gene: .; clone size: .; CDR3 protein: CASSPHSGSYEQYF; CDR3 DNA: TGTGCCAGTAGTCCACATTCGGGCTCCTACGAGCAGTACTTC
J gene: TRBJ2-7; V gene: TRBV10-1; D gene: TRBD1; clone size: .; CDR3 protein: CASSPRDRYYEQYF; CDR3 DNA: TGCGCCAGCAGCCCCCGGGACAGATACTACGAGCAGTACTTC
J gene: TRBJ2-5; V gene: TRBV12-3/TRBV12-4; D gene: .; clone size: once; CDR3 protein: CASSLGGLETQYF; CDR3 DNA: TGTGCCAGCAGTTTGGGCGGGTTAGAGACCCAGTACTTC